This TCR beta chain was identified in a study of blood T cell repertoires in COVID-19. Per the germline V gene, CDR1 is MDHEN and CDR2 is SYDVKM. This CDR3 has 15 amino acids. With 4 bases clipped from V and 3 bases from J, the junction kept 5 bases outside the gene matches. Method: immunoSEQ multiplex PCR; TCRdb's copy keeps in-frame clones and lacks some. The sample has fewer than 350,000 clones, around 84% seen once. The sequence came from a woman between 25 and 40 years old who had been exposed to COVID-19. Sequencing was carried out using PBMCs or T cells enriched from blood (not recorded which). The chain carries TRBV28 and TRBJ1-4, with 7 positions matching TRBD1. The CDR3 nucleotides read TGTGCCAGCAGTTCATTCGGGACAGCTAATGAAAAACTGTTTTTT. Protein: CASSSFGTANEKLFF.